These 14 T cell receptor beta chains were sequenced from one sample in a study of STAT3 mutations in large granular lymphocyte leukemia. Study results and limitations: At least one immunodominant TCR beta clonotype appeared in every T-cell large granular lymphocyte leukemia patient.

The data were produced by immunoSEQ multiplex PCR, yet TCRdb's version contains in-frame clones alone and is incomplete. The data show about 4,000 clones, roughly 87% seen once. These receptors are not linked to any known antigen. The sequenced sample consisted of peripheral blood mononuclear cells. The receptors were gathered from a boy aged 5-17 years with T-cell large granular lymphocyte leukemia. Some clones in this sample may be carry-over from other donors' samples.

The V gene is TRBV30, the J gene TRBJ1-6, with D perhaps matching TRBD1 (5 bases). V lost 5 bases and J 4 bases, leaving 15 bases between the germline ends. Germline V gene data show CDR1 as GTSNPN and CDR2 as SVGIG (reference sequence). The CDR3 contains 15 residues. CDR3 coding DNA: TGTGCCTGGCAAATTTCGGGACGGTATAATTCACCCCTCCACTTT. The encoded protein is CAWQISGRYNSPLHF. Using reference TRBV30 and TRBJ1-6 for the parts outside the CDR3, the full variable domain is SQTIHQWPATLVQPVGSPLSLECTVEGTSNPNLYWYRQAAGRGLQLLFYSVGIGQISSEVPQNLSASRPQDRQFILSSKKLLLSDSGFYLCAWQISGRYNSPLHFGNGTRLTVT.

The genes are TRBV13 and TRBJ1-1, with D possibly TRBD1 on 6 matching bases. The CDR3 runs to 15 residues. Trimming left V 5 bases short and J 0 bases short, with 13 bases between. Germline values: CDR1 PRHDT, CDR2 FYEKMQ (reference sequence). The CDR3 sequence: CASSDPTGLNTEAFF. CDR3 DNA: TGTGCCAGCAGCGACCCCACAGGGCTGAACACTGAAGCTTTCTTT.

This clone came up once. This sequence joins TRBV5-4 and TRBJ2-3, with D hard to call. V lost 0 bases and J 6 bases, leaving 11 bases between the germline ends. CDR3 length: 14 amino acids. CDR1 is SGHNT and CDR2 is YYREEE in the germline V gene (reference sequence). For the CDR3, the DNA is TGTGCCAGCAGCTTGGAGGATCCCACGGATACGCAGTATTTT. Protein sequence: CASSLEDPTDTQYF.

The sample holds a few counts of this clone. The CDR3 DNA sequence: TGTGCCAGCAGCCAAGAAGATCCCCCATCTACCCAGCAGTACTTC. Protein product: CASSQEDPPSTQQYF. The chain couples TRBV4-2 to TRBJ2-7; no reliable D call. The germline V and J ends were trimmed by 0 bases and 8 bases, with 17 bases remaining between them. The CDR3 has 15 residues. The germline V gene encodes CDR1 LGHNA and CDR2 YNFKEQ.

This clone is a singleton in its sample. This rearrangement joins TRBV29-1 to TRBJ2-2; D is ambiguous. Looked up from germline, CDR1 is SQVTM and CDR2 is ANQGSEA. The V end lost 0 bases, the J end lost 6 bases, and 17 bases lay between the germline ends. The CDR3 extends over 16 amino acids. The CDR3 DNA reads TGCAGCGTTGAAGATCACACTCCCGGGCGCTCCGGGGAGCTGTTTTTT. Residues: CSVEDHTPGRSGELFF.

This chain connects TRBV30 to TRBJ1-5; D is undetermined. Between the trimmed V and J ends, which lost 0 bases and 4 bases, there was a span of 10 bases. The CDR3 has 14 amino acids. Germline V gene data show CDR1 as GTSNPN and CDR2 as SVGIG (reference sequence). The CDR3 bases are TGTGCCTGGAGTGTAGGACCCGGAAATCAGCCCCAGCATTTT. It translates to CAWSVGPGNQPQHF.

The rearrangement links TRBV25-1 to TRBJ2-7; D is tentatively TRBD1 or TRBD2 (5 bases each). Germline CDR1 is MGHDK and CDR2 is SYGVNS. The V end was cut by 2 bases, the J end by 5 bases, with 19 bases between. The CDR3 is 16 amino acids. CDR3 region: CASSENSGPRFDEQYF. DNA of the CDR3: TGTGCCAGCAGTGAAAATTCGGGACCTAGATTCGACGAGCAGTACTTC.

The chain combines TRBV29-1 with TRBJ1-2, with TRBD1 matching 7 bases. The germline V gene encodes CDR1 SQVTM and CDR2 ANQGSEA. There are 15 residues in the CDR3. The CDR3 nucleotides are TGCGCCACAACCCGGAACAGGGGCAGGGGGGATGGCTACACCTTC. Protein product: CATTRNRGRGDGYTF.

The CDR3 coding sequence is TGTGCCAGCAGCTACAGGGGGCTTGGGAACACTGAAGCTTTCTTT. Amino acids: CASSYRGLGNTEAFF. The chain links TRBV5-4 to TRBJ1-1; TRBD1 matches at 9 bases. The CDR3 spans 15 residues. In germline, CDR1 is SGHNT, CDR2 YYREEE (reference sequence). Germline trimming cut 3 bases from V and 1 base from J; bases unmatched to any gene: 4.

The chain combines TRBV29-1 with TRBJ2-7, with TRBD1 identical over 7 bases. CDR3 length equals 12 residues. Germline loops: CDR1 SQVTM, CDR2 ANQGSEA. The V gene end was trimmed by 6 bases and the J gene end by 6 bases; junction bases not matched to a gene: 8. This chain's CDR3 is CSVGDSPLEQYF. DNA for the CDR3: TGCAGCGTAGGGGACAGCCCCCTCGAGCAGTACTTC.

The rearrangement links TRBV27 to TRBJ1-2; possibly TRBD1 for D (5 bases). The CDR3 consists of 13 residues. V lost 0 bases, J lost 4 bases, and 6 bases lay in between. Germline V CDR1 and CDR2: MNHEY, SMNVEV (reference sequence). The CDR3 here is CASSLSGLYGYTF. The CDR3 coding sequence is TGTGCCAGCAGTTTATCGGGACTCTATGGCTACACCTTC.

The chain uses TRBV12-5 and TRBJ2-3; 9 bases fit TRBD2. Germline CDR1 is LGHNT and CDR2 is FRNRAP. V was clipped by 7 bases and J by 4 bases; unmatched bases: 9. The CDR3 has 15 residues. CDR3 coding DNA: TGTGCTAGTGATACGGGACTAGCCGCCCCAGATACGCAGTATTTT. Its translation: CASDTGLAAPDTQYF.

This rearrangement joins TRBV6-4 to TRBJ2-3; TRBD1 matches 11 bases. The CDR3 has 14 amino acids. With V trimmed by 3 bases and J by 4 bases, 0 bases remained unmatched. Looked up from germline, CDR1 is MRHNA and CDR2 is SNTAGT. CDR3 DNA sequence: TGTGCCAGCAGTGAGGGACAGGGGGCAGATACGCAGTATTTT. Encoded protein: CASSEGQGADTQYF.

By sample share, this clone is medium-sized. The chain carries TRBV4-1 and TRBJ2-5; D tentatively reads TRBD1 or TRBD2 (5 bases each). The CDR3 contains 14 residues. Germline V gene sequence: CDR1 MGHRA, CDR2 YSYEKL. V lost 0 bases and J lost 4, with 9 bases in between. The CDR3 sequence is CASSQEGEGETQYF. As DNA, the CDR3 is TGCGCCAGCAGCCAAGAGGGGGAAGGAGAGACCCAGTACTTC.